Sequencing of this T cell receptor (beta chain) was carried out in a study of CD4+ T cells in melanoma. Whole-study results and caveats: CD8+ T cell, macrophage and B cell function reportedly correlated with neoantigen-specific CD4+ T cells. Neoantigen-specific CD4+ T cells in melanoma reportedly had diverse differentiation states.

This table comes from immunoSEQ multiplex PCR, and its TCRdb copy is limited to in-frame clones, with some not included. Of about 110,000 clones in the sample, over 80% were seen once. A word on this clone: The antigen remains undetermined.

The sequenced material came from peripheral blood. The receptor was derived from a human donor with melanoma.

CDR3 loop: CAWSKGLAEETQYF. In DNA, the CDR3 is TGTGCCTGGAGTAAGGGACTAGCGGAGGAGACCCAGTACTTC. The chain employs TRBV30 and TRBJ2-5; 11 bases are shared with TRBD2. V was clipped by 2 bases and J by 5 bases; unmatched bases: 4. The CDR3 is 14 residues long. CDR1 GTSNPN and CDR2 SVGIG come from the germline V gene (reference sequence).